Listed below are T cell receptor beta chains from one sample, sequenced in a study of CD8+CD57+ T cells in acquired aplastic anemia. MiXCR, applied by TCRdb to the reads, yields one record per CDR3 protein. The sample contains a few hundred thousand distinct CDR3 sequences, 45% to 70% of which appear only once. The sample taken for sequencing was sorted CD4+, CD8+, or CD8+CD57+ T cells (not recorded which) from PBMCs. These TCRs come from a human donor with severe aplastic anemia or a healthy control (not recorded which). Both conserved end residues are part of each CDR3. Each record gives: V gene, CDR3 protein.

TRBV4-1 CASSHRPSSYNEQFF
TRBV29-1 CSVEVGGGLTDTQYF
TRBV29-1 CSVEPPVTDTQYF
TRBV9 CATRRGGEETQYF
TRBV24-1 CATSDSGLAGSGELFF
TRBV5-1 CASSPPRQGSPLHF
TRBV29-1 CSVGGHSNEQYF
TRBV20-1 CSASQGSGDTQYF
TRBV5-1 CASSPLDRGQETQYF
TRBV5-1 CASSWTDSSDTEAFF
TRBV18 CASSPGQGAWGYTF
TRBV20-1 CSARGKGNGNQPQHF
TRBV7-7 CVSSLAGGETQYF
TRBV7-2 CASSLEGRGTYGYTF
TRBV20-1 CSALHGLNQPQHF
TRBV5-1 CASSDLSQGRTEAFF
TRBV14 CASSLMAVRADEQYF
TRBV6-2/TRBV6-3 CASRRGSSYEQYF
TRBV7-8 CASSLERVRKGPQPQHF
TRBV6-1 CASFALAGAFF
TRBV7-9 CASSQPLDTTDTQYF
TRBV19 CASSMDRTTTQYF
TRBV2 CASSDDRGGEKLFF
TRBV5-4 CASTTDRGDEQYF
TRBV2 CASRDWGGGNTDTQYF
TRBV4-1 CASSPEAGGSTDTQYF
TRBV12-3/TRBV12-4 CASSLWPGVADTQYF
TRBV7-2 CASSYKGTSFTDTQYF
TRBV5-1 CRQTDREDSYEQYF
TRBV3-1 CASSPWGGETQYF
TRBV5-1 CASSYEQYF
TRBV4-3 CASSQAANRGHEQYF
TRBV20-1 CSARDRLTTDQAFF
TRBV25-1 CASSGAGDQETQYF
TRBV25-1 CASSQEEEGYGYTF
TRBV6-5 CASIRQGLNTEAFF
TRBV15 CATSRDFQPQHF
TRBV7-9 CASSLGSGRLNNEQFF
TRBV19 CASSPSSSTVYGYTF
TRBV7-3 CASSRTGTGMTTGANVLTF
TRBV7-3 CASSQVRQETQYF
TRBV11-2 CASSRGGRGQETQYF
TRBV5-1 CASSWDSDSPLHF
TRBV5-1 CASSLGGAARVEQFF
TRBV7-2 CASSLGGDGYGYTF
TRBV27 CASSTGLQPQHF
TRBV7-6 CASSPGTAEQYF
TRBV20-1 CSARPSGTRAYEQYF